This T cell receptor beta chain originates from a study of T cell changes during pregnancy in multiple sclerosis. Sequencing used immunoSEQ multiplex PCR; TCRdb keeps in-frame clones, though not all of them. The sample carries 90,000 to 120,000 clones, 90% to 95% recorded once. The germline CDR1 and CDR2 sequences are MGHRA and YSYEKL. V shed 4 bases, J shed 8 bases, and the junction held 6 bases outside the gene matches. The length of the CDR3 is 13 residues. Specimen: peripheral blood, collected before pregnancy. This clonotype was obtained from a female donor with multiple sclerosis, enrolled in a pregnancy study. The genes are TRBV4-1 and TRBJ2-3; TRBD1 matches 7 bases. The CDR3 DNA sequence: TGCGCCAGCAGCCTTAGGGACAGTGGTACGCAGTATTTT. It translates to CASSLRDSGTQYF.